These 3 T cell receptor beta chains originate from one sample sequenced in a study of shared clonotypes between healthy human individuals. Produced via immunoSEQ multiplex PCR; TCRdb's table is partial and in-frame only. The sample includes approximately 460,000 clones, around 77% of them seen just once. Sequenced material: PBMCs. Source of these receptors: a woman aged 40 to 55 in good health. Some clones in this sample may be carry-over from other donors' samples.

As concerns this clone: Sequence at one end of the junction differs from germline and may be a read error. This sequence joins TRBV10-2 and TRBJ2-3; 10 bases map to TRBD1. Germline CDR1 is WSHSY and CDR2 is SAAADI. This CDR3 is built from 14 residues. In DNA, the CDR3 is TGTGCCAGCAGTTTGGGACAGGGGAGGGATACGCAGTATTTT. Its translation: CASSLGQGRDTQYF.

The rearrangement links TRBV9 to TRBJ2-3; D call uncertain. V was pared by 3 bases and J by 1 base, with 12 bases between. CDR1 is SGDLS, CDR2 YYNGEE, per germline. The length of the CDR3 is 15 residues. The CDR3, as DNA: TGTGCCAGCAGCGGTCAACCCCCCCGCACAGATACGCAGTATTTT. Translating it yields CASSGQPPRTDTQYF.

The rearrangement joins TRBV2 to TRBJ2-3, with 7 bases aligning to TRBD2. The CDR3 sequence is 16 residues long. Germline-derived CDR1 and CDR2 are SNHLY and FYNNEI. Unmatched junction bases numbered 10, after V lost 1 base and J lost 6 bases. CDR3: CASSEEGSRGWDTQYF. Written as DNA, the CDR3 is TGTGCCAGCAGTGAAGAGGGCTCGCGGGGGTGGGATACGCAGTATTTT.